These 28 T cell receptor beta chains came from one sample sequenced in a study of T cell repertoires in cytomegalovirus infection (dated by TCRdb to about 2019). The treatment or condition label for this specimen denotes: in vitro stimulation with specific CMV peptide epitopes to enrich CMV-specific T cells. Antigens of these TCRs are unknown. Sequenced on an Illumina HiSeq 1500. Using fastp trimming at Q25 and MiXCR clonotype assembly, TCRdb reanalyzed the public sequencing data and kept in-frame beta chains. Duplicate CDR3 protein sequences are folded into a single record with the most common DNA and genes. The sample table holds 900,000 to 950,000 distinct CDR3 sequences, of which roughly 30% were seen once. Around an eighth of the sample is held by the ten biggest clonotypes. The sequences come from cultured CD8+ T cells from PBMCs, collected from culture after CMV antigen stimulation. These receptors came from a human donor in good health (CMV status not recorded). Some clones in this sample may be carry-over from other donors' samples.

This chain connects TRBV2 to TRBJ1-5, with a possible D match to TRBD1 (6 bases). Germline values: CDR1 SNHLY, CDR2 FYNNEI. The CDR3 has 16 amino acids. V gave up 2 bases and J gave up 5 bases, with 16 bases separating them. The CDR3 nucleotides read TGTGCCAGCAGTGAAAGGGCGGCAGGGGTTTATCAGCCCCAGCATTTT. Amino acid sequence: CASSERAAGVYQPQHF.

CDR3 bases: TGTGCCACCAGCGGGGGACAGGGCGGAAAACTGTTTTTT. Residues: CATSGGQGGKLFF. V gene TRBV15 combines with J gene TRBJ1-4; 9 nucleotides align to TRBD1. The CDR3 extends over 13 amino acids. With 5 bases clipped from V and 10 bases from J, the junction kept 5 bases outside the gene matches. Per germline, CDR1 LNHNV and CDR2 YYDKDF (reference sequence).

The sample holds a few counts of this clonotype. V gene TRBV19 combines with J gene TRBJ2-1; maybe TRBD1 (5 bases). This CDR3 spans 15 amino acids. Per germline, CDR1 LNHDA and CDR2 SQIVND (reference sequence). Deletions cut 4 bases from V and 2 bases from J, with 12 bases between. CDR3 residues: CASSTSTAAYNEQFF. The CDR3 nucleotides are TGTGCCAGTAGTACCTCGACAGCCGCCTACAATGAGCAGTTCTTC. Using reference TRBV19 and TRBJ2-1 for the parts outside the CDR3, the full variable domain is DGGITQSPKYLFRKEGQNVTLSCEQNLNHDAMYWYRQDPGQGLRLIYYSQIVNDFQKGDIAEGYSVSREKKESFPLTVTSAQKNPTAFYLCASSTSTAAYNEQFFGPGTRLTVL.

J is TRBJ2-7 and V is TRBV27, with a weak D call TRBD2 (5 bases). Germline V gene sequence: CDR1 MNHEY, CDR2 SMNVEV (reference sequence). The V gene lost 5 bases and the J gene lost 0 bases, with 17 bases spanning the gap. CDR3 length: 16 amino acids. Here the CDR3 DNA reads TGTGCCAGCAGTCGGACTGGACGGAACAACTCCTACGAGCAGTACTTC. Translated: CASSRTGRNNSYEQYF.

This clonotype was seen a few times. The rearrangement links TRBV6-1 to TRBJ1-3; 8 positions match TRBD1. Germline trimming cut 3 bases from V and 2 bases from J; bases unmatched to any gene: 3. The CDR3 extends over 15 amino acids. Germline-derived CDR1 and CDR2 are MNHNS and SASEGT. The CDR3 nucleotides are TGTGCCAGCAGTGACGACAGGGGCACTGGAAACACCATATATTTT. Amino acids: CASSDDRGTGNTIYF.

This chain connects TRBV4-1 to TRBJ2-3; a weak D match, TRBD2 (6 bases). The CDR3 has 14 residues. Germline CDR1 and CDR2: MGHRA and YSYEKL. Trimming left V 0 bases short and J 6 bases short, with 10 bases between. For the CDR3, the DNA is TGCGCCAGCAGCCAAGATGCGGGACTGGATACGCAGTATTTT. It specifies CASSQDAGLDTQYF.

This clonotype turned up a few times. The gene calls are TRBV6-2 or TRBV6-3 and TRBJ1-1, with D unresolved. CDR1 and CDR2 from the germline V gene are MNHEY and SVGEGT. The V gene lost 6 bases and the J gene lost 8 bases, with 13 bases spanning the gap. This CDR3 spans 12 amino acids. The CDR3 loop reads CASSPSSVEAFF. As DNA, the CDR3 is TGTGCCAGCAGCCCGTCCTCGGTGGAAGCTTTCTTT.

This clonotype was seen more than once but under ten times. The CDR3 DNA reads TGCGCCAGCAGCCATAGGACAGGGGGGTCCCACGAGCAGTACGTC. This codes for CASSHRTGGSHEQYV. The chain links TRBV4-1 to TRBJ2-7; 10 bases map to TRBD1. CDR3 length equals 15 residues. Per the germline V gene, CDR1 is MGHRA and CDR2 is YSYEKL. V lost 3 bases and J lost 5; bases outside the gene matches: 7.

This clonotype was found a few times. J is TRBJ2-7 and V is TRBV7-9; D uncertain. CDR3 length equals 13 residues. CDR1 is SEHNR, CDR2 FQNEAQ, per germline (reference sequence). The ends were cut back, 2 bases at V and 5 bases at J, with 10 bases in the middle. CDR3 nucleotides: TGTGCCAGCAGCTTACCCGAGGTCCACGAGCAGTACTTC. The encoded protein is CASSLPEVHEQYF.

This chain connects TRBV12-3 or TRBV12-4 to TRBJ2-3; 8 positions agree with TRBD2. CDR3 length equals 13 residues. Here the CDR3 DNA reads TGTGGGGTGGCGGGGGGACTTGCAGATACGCAGTATTTT. It codes for CGVAGGLADTQYF.

The chain uses TRBV7-9 and TRBJ1-4; a possible D gene is TRBD1 (5 bases). The CDR3 extends over 14 amino acids. V lost 4 bases and J 7 bases, leaving 13 bases between the germline ends. Per the germline V gene, CDR1 is SEHNR and CDR2 is FQNEAQ (reference sequence). The CDR3 bases are TGTGCCAGCAGCTCGGGGGGGGAATTTGAAAAACTGTTTTTT. Encoded protein: CASSSGGEFEKLFF.

This clonotype was counted only a few times. The genes are TRBV7-3 and TRBJ1-5, with a possible D match to TRBD1 (5 bases). CDR1 is SGHTA, CDR2 FQGTGA, per germline. This CDR3 has 17 amino acids. V was trimmed by 1 base and J by 0 bases, leaving 13 bases between them. The CDR3 sequence: CASSLIEGSFSNQPQHF. The CDR3 coding sequence is TGTGCCAGCAGCTTAATTGAGGGGAGCTTTAGCAATCAGCCCCAGCATTTT.

The rearrangement joins TRBV2 to TRBJ1-2, with D perhaps TRBD1 (5 bases). This CDR3 has 14 residues. V gave up 8 bases and J gave up 8 bases, with 21 bases separating them. The germline CDR1 and CDR2 sequences are SNHLY and FYNNEI. The CDR3 DNA sequence: TGTGCCAGCCTCAATTCCGGGACCGACCACGGCTACACCTTC. Amino acids: CASLNSGTDHGYTF.

The V gene is TRBV20-1, the J gene TRBJ2-7, with 9 bases aligning to TRBD1. This CDR3 is built from 14 residues. CDR1 and CDR2 from the germline V gene are DFQATT and SNEGSKA (reference sequence). J lost 6 bases, V lost 0 bases, and 6 bases had no gene match. CDR3 coding DNA: TGCAGTGCTAGAGACCTCACAGGGGGCGGCGAGCAGTACGTC. Amino acid sequence: CSARDLTGGGEQYV.

V usage is TRBV5-6 and J usage is TRBJ2-3, with 12 positions matching TRBD2. CDR1 and CDR2 from the germline V gene are SGHDT and YYEEEE. The V and J ends lost 3 bases and 2 bases, in that order; junction bases with no gene match: 10. CDR3 length equals 18 residues. The CDR3 loop is CASSSDRLAGEPTDTQYF. In DNA form, the CDR3 reads TGTGCCAGCAGCTCGGATCGACTAGCGGGGGAACCCACAGATACGCAGTATTTT.

V and J are TRBV5-1 and TRBJ1-2; TRBD1 is a possible D gene (6 bases). This CDR3 has 14 amino acids. Germline loops: CDR1 SGHRS, CDR2 YFSETQ. V dropped 6 bases and J dropped 2 bases, with 14 bases sitting between them. The CDR3 DNA sequence: TGCGCCAGCACCAGGGACACCTTCAACTATGGCTACACCTTC. It yields the protein CASTRDTFNYGYTF.

This clonotype was seen more than once but under ten times. The chain joins TRBV5-1 to TRBJ2-1, with no clear D. There are 12 residues in the CDR3. Trimming removed 5 bases from V and 4 bases from J, with 7 bases in between. Germline V gene data show CDR1 as SGHRS and CDR2 as YFSETQ. The CDR3 nucleotides are TGCGCCAGCAGGGTAACTTACAATGAGCAGTTCTTC. Encoded protein: CASRVTYNEQFF. The full variable domain, in which reference TRBV5-1 and TRBJ2-1 provide the parts outside the CDR3, is KAGVTQTPRYLIKTRGQQVTLSCSPISGHRSVSWYQQTPGQGLQFLFEYFSETQRNKGNFPGRFSGRQFSNSRSEMNVSTLELGDSALYLCASRVTYNEQFFGPGTRLTVL.

V is TRBV7-8 and J is TRBJ2-7; D is ambiguous. The CDR3 has 15 amino acids. Germline CDR1 reads SGHVS; CDR2 reads FQNEAQ. Deletions cut 1 base from V and 0 bases from J, with 10 bases between. The CDR3: CASSLEGWSSYEQYV. In DNA form, the CDR3 reads TGTGCCAGCAGCTTAGAAGGTTGGAGCTCCTACGAGCAGTACGTC.

This clonotype was picked up a small number of times. This chain uses TRBV4-2 with TRBJ1-3; TRBD1 aligns across 7 bases. The CDR3 is 18 residues long. The germline CDR1 and CDR2 sequences are LGHNA and YNFKEQ. V shed 2 bases, J shed 2 bases, and the junction held 12 bases outside the gene matches. CDR3 in amino acids: CASSQIPRETGPGNTIYF. CDR3 sequence (DNA): TGTGCCAGCAGCCAAATACCTAGAGAGACAGGGCCTGGAAACACCATATATTTT.

The table lists this clonotype with many counts. This chain uses TRBV7-2 with TRBJ1-2; tentative D call: TRBD1 (6 bases). Germline V lookup: CDR1 SGHTA, CDR2 FQGNSA. The CDR3 has 14 amino acids. V lost 6 bases and J 0 bases, leaving 11 bases between the germline ends. This CDR3 is CASRRTDTNYGYTF. DNA of the CDR3: TGTGCCAGCAGGCGGACAGATACTAACTATGGCTACACCTTC.

This clonotype occurred once. V and J are TRBV6-5 and TRBJ2-7; TRBD1 is a possible D gene (6 bases). Germline V gene data show CDR1 as MNHEY and CDR2 as SVGAGI. Trimming shortened V by 0 bases and J by 4 bases, and 13 bases separated the two germline ends. This CDR3 spans 15 amino acids. Here the CDR3 reads CASSYSWGQGYEQYF. The CDR3 coding sequence is TGTGCCAGCAGTTACTCCTGGGGGCAGGGTTACGAGCAGTACTTC.

The chain links TRBV3-1 to TRBJ2-7, with D tentatively TRBD2 (5 bases). V was shortened by 0 bases and J by 5 bases, with 17 bases between the two germline ends. Germline CDR1 LGHDT, CDR2 YNNKEL (reference sequence). The length of the CDR3 is 16 residues. The CDR3 spells CASSQDRGLSWHEQYF. CDR3 bases: TGTGCCAGCAGCCAAGATCGGGGTCTTTCTTGGCACGAGCAGTACTTC.

The chain is built from TRBV25-1 and TRBJ1-1, with D perhaps TRBD1 (5 bases). This CDR3 has 15 residues. V dropped 3 bases and J dropped 0 bases, with 11 bases sitting between them. From germline, CDR1 is MGHDK and CDR2 SYGVNS. The CDR3: CASSDPDSLNTEAFF. The CDR3 DNA sequence: TGTGCCAGCAGTGACCCCGACAGCCTGAACACTGAAGCTTTCTTT. Together with reference TRBV25-1 and TRBJ1-1, the CDR3 gives the full variable domain: EADIYQTPRYLVIGTGKKITLECSQTMGHDKMYWYQQDPGMELHLIHYSYGVNSTEKGDLSSESTVSRIRTEHFPLTLESARPSHTSQYLCASSDPDSLNTEAFFGQGTRLTVV.

This clonotype was counted between two and nine times. The chain has TRBV7-6 and TRBJ2-2; D is ambiguous. This CDR3 spans 14 amino acids. Germline V lookup: CDR1 SGHVS, CDR2 FNYEAQ. V was pared by 2 bases and J by 1 base, with 5 bases between. The CDR3 bases are TGTGCCAGCAGCTTATATGGGAACACCGGGGAGCTGTTTTTT. Its protein product is CASSLYGNTGELFF.

The chain links TRBV7-9 to TRBJ1-5; 7 bases align to TRBD1. Per the germline V gene, CDR1 is SEHNR and CDR2 is FQNEAQ (reference sequence). The CDR3 length is 16 residues. The J segment lost 4 bases and the V segment lost 5 bases, leaving 11 bases of the junction unmatched. CDR3 sequence reads: CASSDTPGQLNQPQHF. The CDR3 coding sequence is TGTGCCAGCAGCGATACACCGGGACAGCTGAATCAGCCCCAGCATTTT.

The gene calls are TRBV20-1 and TRBJ1-1, with D unresolved. Per germline, CDR1 DFQATT and CDR2 SNEGSKA (reference sequence). CDR3 length equals 15 residues. The ends were cut back, 1 base at V and 1 base at J, with 13 bases in the middle. For the CDR3, the DNA is TGCAGTGCTAGAGCCAACATGGTGCGGAACACTGAAGCTTTCTTT. Its translation: CSARANMVRNTEAFF.

This chain connects TRBV19 to TRBJ2-3; 12 nucleotides match TRBD1. From germline, CDR1 is LNHDA and CDR2 SQIVND (reference sequence). The CDR3 extends over 14 amino acids. V was clipped by 10 bases and J by 6 bases; unmatched bases: 8. CDR3 nucleotide sequence: TGTGCCACCACGCCGGGACAGGGGGCTGATACGCAGTATTTT. Translating it yields CATTPGQGADTQYF. Full variable domain (remainder filled in from reference TRBV19 and TRBJ2-3): DGGITQSPKYLFRKEGQNVTLSCEQNLNHDAMYWYRQDPGQGLRLIYYSQIVNDFQKGDIAEGYSVSREKKESFPLTVTSAQKNPTAFYLCATTPGQGADTQYFGPGTRLTVL.

The chain links TRBV5-1 to TRBJ1-1; no firm D call. V lost 4 bases and J lost 3, with 13 bases in between. Germline lookup yields CDR1 SGHRS and CDR2 YFSETQ. The CDR3 length is 14 residues. The CDR3 nucleotides read TGCGCCAGCAGCCTTCGACGGTTGGACACTGAAGCTTTCTTT. Translated, it gives CASSLRRLDTEAFF.